This TCR beta chain comes out of a study of vaccination and CD4 T cells after COVID-19. For the study at large: Samples after vaccination came a median 72 days past dose two, ranging 14 to 241. Control cultures, each given a CEFX pool, an HIV-1 Nef pool, or no peptide, were included.

For this clonotype: The antigen is undetermined.

Trimming removed 3 bases at V and 1 base at J, with 6 bases between. This CDR3 has 13 amino acids. Germline values: CDR1 LGHNT, CDR2 FRNRAP. Cultured CD4+ T cell DNA was sequenced using the Oncomine TCR Beta short-read assay. TCRdb used MiXCR to reprocess the PCR reads, holding one entry per CDR3 protein. Of fewer than 20,000 distinct CDR3 sequences in the sample, 58% were seen once. Indicated treatment: roughly ten-day PBMC culture with coronavirus spike peptide pools or control peptides (ViraFEST assay). Sequences were derived from CD4+ T cells from blood, cultured in vitro, sampled before SARS-CoV-2 vaccination. The TCR sequence derives from a human donor who had recovered from COVID-19. This sequence joins TRBV12-5 and TRBJ1-1, with no clear D. The CDR3 DNA follows: TGTGCTAGTGGTTTTGAGGCGAACACTGAAGCTTTCTTT. Its translation: CASGFEANTEAFF.